A selection of T cell receptor beta chains follows, all from one sample in a study of molecular identifiers for immune sequencing clone quantification. One entry per CDR3 protein results from TCRdb running MiXCR on the PCR reads. The table records about 89,000 distinct CDR3 sequences, under 20% of them present only once. The sequencing sample was made of naive CD8+ T cells from blood, with Jurkat cell RNA spiked in. The receptors stem from a human donor in good health. Some libraries in this study had Jurkat cell RNA spiked in. CDR3s include the opening cysteine and the closing phenylalanine or tryptophan.

V gene: TRBV4-3
J gene: TRBJ2-7
CDR3 length: 15
CDR3 protein: CASSQDLGSSYEQYF

V gene: TRBV7-9
J gene: TRBJ2-7
CDR3 length: 14
CDR3 protein: CASSPRGRAYEQYF

V gene: TRBV19
J gene: TRBJ2-1
CDR3 length: 13
CDR3 protein: CASSIDTYNEQFF

V gene: TRBV27
J gene: TRBJ1-5
CDR3 length: 13
CDR3 protein: CASSGTRIENQHF

V gene: TRBV19
J gene: TRBJ2-5
CDR3 length: 19
CDR3 protein: CASSVSGLLAYTNQETQYF

V gene: TRBV19
J gene: TRBJ1-1
CDR3 length: 11
CDR3 protein: CASSMSDEAFF

V gene: TRBV27
J gene: TRBJ2-2
CDR3 length: 14
CDR3 protein: CASTLQGRPGELFF

V gene: TRBV27
J gene: TRBJ2-5
CDR3 length: 15
CDR3 protein: CASSPTIMYQETQYF

V gene: TRBV4-1
J gene: TRBJ2-2
CDR3 length: 12
CDR3 protein: CASSQDFGELFF

V gene: TRBV19
J gene: TRBJ1-6
CDR3 length: 14
CDR3 protein: CASSRQGVFSPLHF

V gene: TRBV29-1
J gene: TRBJ2-7
CDR3 length: 14
CDR3 protein: CSVVRTGANYEQYF

V gene: TRBV3-1
J gene: TRBJ2-7
CDR3 length: 14
CDR3 protein: CASSPGLAGVGEYF

V gene: TRBV7-3
J gene: TRBJ1-3
CDR3 length: 15
CDR3 protein: CASSLSTSSGNTIYF

V gene: TRBV12-3/TRBV12-4
J gene: TRBJ2-7
CDR3 length: 14
CDR3 protein: CASRSGQGTYEQYF

V gene: TRBV27
J gene: TRBJ2-1
CDR3 length: 14
CDR3 protein: CASNTGTGPNEQFF

V gene: TRBV6-2/TRBV6-3
J gene: TRBJ2-5
CDR3 length: 13
CDR3 protein: CASSRPHEETQYF

V gene: TRBV20-1
J gene: TRBJ2-7
CDR3 length: 13
CDR3 protein: CSASAREPHEQYF

V gene: TRBV7-2
J gene: TRBJ1-1
CDR3 length: 16
CDR3 protein: CASSLGVGPMNTEAFF

V gene: TRBV7-6
J gene: TRBJ2-3
CDR3 length: 14
CDR3 protein: CASSPAGPTDTQYF

V gene: TRBV5-8
J gene: TRBJ2-7
CDR3 length: 13
CDR3 protein: CAGSSGRADEQYF

V gene: TRBV12-3/TRBV12-4
J gene: TRBJ2-3
CDR3 length: 16
CDR3 protein: CASSLGDRGNTDTQYF

V gene: TRBV4-1
J gene: TRBJ2-7
CDR3 length: 14
CDR3 protein: CASSLLDGAYEQYF

V gene: TRBV27
J gene: TRBJ2-7
CDR3 length: 14
CDR3 protein: CASSPGTALGEQYF

V gene: TRBV11-2
J gene: TRBJ1-6
CDR3 length: 16
CDR3 protein: CASSLDGQGYNSPLHF

V gene: TRBV11-2
J gene: TRBJ1-4
CDR3 length: 11
CDR3 protein: CASRRQEKLFF

V gene: TRBV19
J gene: TRBJ2-1
CDR3 length: 16
CDR3 protein: CASSITGGGSYNEQFF

V gene: TRBV20-1
J gene: TRBJ2-7
CDR3 length: 14
CDR3 protein: CSVGSRGGVWEQYF

V gene: TRBV7-9
J gene: TRBJ2-3
CDR3 length: 15
CDR3 protein: CASSLDPGGTDTQYF

V gene: TRBV20-1
J gene: TRBJ2-7
CDR3 length: 14
CDR3 protein: CSARTTGYSYEQYF

V gene: TRBV4-3
J gene: TRBJ1-1
CDR3 length: 16
CDR3 protein: CASSPQRGQLNTEAFF

V gene: TRBV29-1
J gene: TRBJ2-7
CDR3 length: 13
CDR3 protein: CSVETGHSYEQDF

V gene: TRBV19
J gene: TRBJ2-7
CDR3 length: 16
CDR3 protein: CASSIASGSTTYEQYF

V gene: TRBV30
J gene: TRBJ1-5
CDR3 length: 15
CDR3 protein: CAWSRDSDSNQPQHF

V gene: TRBV7-2
J gene: TRBJ2-7
CDR3 length: 15
CDR3 protein: CASSSLGTVSYEQYF

V gene: TRBV28
J gene: TRBJ2-2
CDR3 length: 14
CDR3 protein: CASSLWSETGELFF

V gene: TRBV19
J gene: TRBJ2-3
CDR3 length: 13
CDR3 protein: CASNAGGVDTQYF

V gene: TRBV7-7
J gene: TRBJ2-5
CDR3 length: 13
CDR3 protein: CAVGGRDGKTQYF

V gene: TRBV3-1
J gene: TRBJ1-2
CDR3 length: 14
CDR3 protein: CASSLLDREYGYTF

V gene: TRBV4-1
J gene: TRBJ2-2
CDR3 length: 14
CDR3 protein: CASSPSQQTGELFF

V gene: TRBV7-9
J gene: TRBJ2-6
CDR3 length: 14
CDR3 protein: CASSPGSGANVLTF

V gene: TRBV7-9
J gene: TRBJ1-1
CDR3 length: 17
CDR3 protein: CARSSPQNRFMNTEAFF

V gene: TRBV19
J gene: TRBJ2-7
CDR3 length: 14
CDR3 protein: CASSPRPEFYEQYF

V gene: TRBV5-6
J gene: TRBJ2-1
CDR3 length: 13
CDR3 protein: CASSLGLANEQFF

V gene: TRBV29-1
J gene: TRBJ1-1
CDR3 length: 15
CDR3 protein: CSVEAMGGLSTEAFF

V gene: TRBV7-2
J gene: TRBJ2-3
CDR3 length: 15
CDR3 protein: CASSLEQGGTDTQYF

V gene: TRBV12-3/TRBV12-4
J gene: TRBJ1-1
CDR3 length: 14
CDR3 protein: CASSLPLYGAEAFF

V gene: TRBV19
J gene: TRBJ1-1
CDR3 length: 15
CDR3 protein: CASSPGGARNTEAFF

V gene: TRBV9
J gene: TRBJ2-2
CDR3 length: 13
CDR3 protein: CASREGNTGELFF

V gene: TRBV19
J gene: TRBJ2-7
CDR3 length: 15
CDR3 protein: CASSIMAAPTYEQYF

V gene: TRBV29-1
J gene: TRBJ2-7
CDR3 length: 13
CDR3 protein: CSVSGETSYEQYF

V gene: TRBV27
J gene: TRBJ2-7
CDR3 length: 14
CDR3 protein: CASRYYPGTYEQYF

V gene: TRBV6-1
J gene: TRBJ2-7
CDR3 length: 14
CDR3 protein: CASSEGRRGYEQYF

V gene: TRBV7-9
J gene: TRBJ2-3
CDR3 length: 17
CDR3 protein: CASSYLAGVTATDTQYF

V gene: TRBV19
J gene: TRBJ1-5
CDR3 length: 17
CDR3 protein: CASSWVFRDKLGQPQHF

V gene: TRBV19
J gene: TRBJ1-1
CDR3 length: 12
CDR3 protein: CASSIGVREAFF

V gene: TRBV20-1
J gene: TRBJ1-1
CDR3 length: 15
CDR3 protein: CSARTVISARFKAFF

V gene: TRBV5-1
J gene: TRBJ2-3
CDR3 length: 17
CDR3 protein: CASSLDSSSTFTDTQYF